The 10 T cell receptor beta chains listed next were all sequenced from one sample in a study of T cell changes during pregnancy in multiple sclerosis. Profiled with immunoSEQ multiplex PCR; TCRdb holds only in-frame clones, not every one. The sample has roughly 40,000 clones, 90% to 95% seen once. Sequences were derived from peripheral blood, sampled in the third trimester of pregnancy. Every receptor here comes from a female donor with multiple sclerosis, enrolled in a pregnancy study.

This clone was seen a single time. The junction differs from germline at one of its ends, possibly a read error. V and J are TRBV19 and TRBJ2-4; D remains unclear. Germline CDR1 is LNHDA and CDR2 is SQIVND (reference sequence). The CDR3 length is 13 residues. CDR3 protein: CASQGASKTIQYF. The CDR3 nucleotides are TGTGCCAGTCAAGGAGCTTCAAAAACCATTCAGTACTTC.

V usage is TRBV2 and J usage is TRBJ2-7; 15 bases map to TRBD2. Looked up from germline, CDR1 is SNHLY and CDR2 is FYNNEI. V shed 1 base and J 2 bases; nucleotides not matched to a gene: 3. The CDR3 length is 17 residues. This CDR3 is CASSEGTSGRVPYEQYF. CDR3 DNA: TGTGCCAGCAGTGAAGGGACTAGCGGGAGGGTCCCCTACGAGCAGTACTTC.

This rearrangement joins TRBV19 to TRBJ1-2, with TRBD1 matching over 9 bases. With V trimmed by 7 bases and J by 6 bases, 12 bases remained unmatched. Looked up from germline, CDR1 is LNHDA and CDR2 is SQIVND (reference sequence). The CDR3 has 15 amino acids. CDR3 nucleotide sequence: TGTGCCAGTAACCTTCCGGGACAGGGAGTAGATGGCTACACCTTC. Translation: CASNLPGQGVDGYTF.

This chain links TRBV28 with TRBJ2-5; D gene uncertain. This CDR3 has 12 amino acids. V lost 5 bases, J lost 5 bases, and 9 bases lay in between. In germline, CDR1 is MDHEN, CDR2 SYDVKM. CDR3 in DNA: TGTGCCAGCAGTCTCTATTGGGAGACCCAGTACTTC. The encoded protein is CASSLYWETQYF.

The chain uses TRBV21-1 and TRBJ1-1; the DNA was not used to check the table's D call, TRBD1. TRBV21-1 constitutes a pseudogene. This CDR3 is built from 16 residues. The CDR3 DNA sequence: TGTGCCAGCAGCAAACGGACAGGTACCCTGAACACTGAAGCTTTCTTT. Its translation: CASSKRTGTLNTEAFF.

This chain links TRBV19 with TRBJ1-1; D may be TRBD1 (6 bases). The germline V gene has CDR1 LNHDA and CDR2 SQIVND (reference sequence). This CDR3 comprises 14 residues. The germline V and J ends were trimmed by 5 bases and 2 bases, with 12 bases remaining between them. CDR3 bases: TGTGCCAGTAGTTCCCAGACAGGTAACACTGAAGCTTTCTTT. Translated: CASSSQTGNTEAFF.

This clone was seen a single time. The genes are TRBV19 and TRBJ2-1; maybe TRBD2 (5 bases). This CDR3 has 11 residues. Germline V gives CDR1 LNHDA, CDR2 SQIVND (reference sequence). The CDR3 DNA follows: TGTGGTACTAGTTCCTACAATGAGCAGTTCTTC. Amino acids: CGTSSYNEQFF.

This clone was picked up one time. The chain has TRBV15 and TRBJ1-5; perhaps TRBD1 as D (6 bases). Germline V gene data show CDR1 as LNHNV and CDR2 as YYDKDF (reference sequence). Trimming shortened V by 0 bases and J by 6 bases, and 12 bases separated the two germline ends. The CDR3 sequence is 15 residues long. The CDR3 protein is CATSRDRGAGQPQHF. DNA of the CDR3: TGTGCCACCAGCAGAGATCGGGGGGCGGGTCAGCCCCAGCATTTT. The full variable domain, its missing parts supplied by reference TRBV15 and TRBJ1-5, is DAMVIQNPRYQVTQFGKPVTLSCSQTLNHNVMYWYQQKSSQAPKLLFHYYDKDFNNEADTPDNFQSRRPNTSFCFLDIRSPGLGDTAMYLCATSRDRGAGQPQHFGDGTRLSIL.

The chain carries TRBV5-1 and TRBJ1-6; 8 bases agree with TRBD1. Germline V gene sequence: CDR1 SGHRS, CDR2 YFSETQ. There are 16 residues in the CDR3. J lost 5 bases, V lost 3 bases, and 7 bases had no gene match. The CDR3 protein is CASSSLGQGDNSPLHF. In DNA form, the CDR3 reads TGCGCCAGCAGCTCCCTCGGACAGGGAGATAATTCACCCCTCCACTTT.

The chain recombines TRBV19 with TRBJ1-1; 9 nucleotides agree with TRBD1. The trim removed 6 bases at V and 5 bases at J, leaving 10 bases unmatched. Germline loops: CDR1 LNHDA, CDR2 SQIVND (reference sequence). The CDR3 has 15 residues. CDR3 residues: CASRGTGGGNTEAFF. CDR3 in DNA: TGTGCCAGTAGAGGAACAGGGGGCGGTAATACTGAAGCTTTCTTT.